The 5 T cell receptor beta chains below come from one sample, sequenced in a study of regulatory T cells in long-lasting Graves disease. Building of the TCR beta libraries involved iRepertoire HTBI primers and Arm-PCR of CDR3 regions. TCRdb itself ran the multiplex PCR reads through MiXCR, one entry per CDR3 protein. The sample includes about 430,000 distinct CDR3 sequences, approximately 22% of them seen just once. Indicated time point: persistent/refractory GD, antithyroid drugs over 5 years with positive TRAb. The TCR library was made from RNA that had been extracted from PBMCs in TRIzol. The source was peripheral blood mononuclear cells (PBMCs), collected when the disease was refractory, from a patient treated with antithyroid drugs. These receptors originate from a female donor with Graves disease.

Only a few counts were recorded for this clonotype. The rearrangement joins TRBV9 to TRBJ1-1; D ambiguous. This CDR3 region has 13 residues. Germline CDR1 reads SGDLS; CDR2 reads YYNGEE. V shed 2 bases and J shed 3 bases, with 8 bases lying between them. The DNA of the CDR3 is TGTGCCAGCAGCGTGCATCCAGACACTGAAGCTTTCTTT. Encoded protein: CASSVHPDTEAFF.

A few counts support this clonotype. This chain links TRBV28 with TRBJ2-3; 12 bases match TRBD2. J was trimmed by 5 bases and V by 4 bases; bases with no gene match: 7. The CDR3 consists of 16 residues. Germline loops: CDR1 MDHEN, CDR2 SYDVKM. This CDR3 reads CASSSLVTSGRDTQYF. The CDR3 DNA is TGTGCCAGCAGTTCCCTTGTGACTAGCGGGAGAGATACGCAGTATTTT.

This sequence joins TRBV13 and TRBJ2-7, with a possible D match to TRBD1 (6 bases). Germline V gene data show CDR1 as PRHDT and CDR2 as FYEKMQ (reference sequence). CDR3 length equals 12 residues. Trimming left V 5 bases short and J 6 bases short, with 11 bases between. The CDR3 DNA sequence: TGTGCCAGCAGCAACAGGGTAGCCGAGCAGTACTTC. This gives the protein CASSNRVAEQYF.

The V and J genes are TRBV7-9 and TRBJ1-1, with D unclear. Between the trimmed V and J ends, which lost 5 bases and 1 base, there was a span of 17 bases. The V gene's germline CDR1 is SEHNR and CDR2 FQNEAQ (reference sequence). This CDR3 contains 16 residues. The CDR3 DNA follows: TGTGCCAGCAGCCCTTGGGAGCGCAGTAAGAACACTGAAGCTTTCTTT. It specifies CASSPWERSKNTEAFF.

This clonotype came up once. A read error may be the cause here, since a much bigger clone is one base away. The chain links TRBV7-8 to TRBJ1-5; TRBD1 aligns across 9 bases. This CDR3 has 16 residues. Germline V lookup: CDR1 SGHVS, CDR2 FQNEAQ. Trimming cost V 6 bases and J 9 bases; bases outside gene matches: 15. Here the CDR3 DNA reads TGTGCCAGCAGTAGCACAGGGGGCCTGACCGATCGGCCCCAGCATTTT. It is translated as CASSSTGGLTDRPQHF.